This T cell receptor beta chain was sequenced in a study of blood T cell repertoires in COVID-19. Study-wide background: The study drew acute and convalescent COVID-19 samples from the United States, Italy and Spain. Sources were T cells, B-cell-depleted T cells, or PBMCs; the material itself was cDNA or gDNA.

Per the study methods: Reference gene primer amplification gave nucleated cell count estimates. Assay used: immunoSEQ multiplex PCR; TCRdb lists only in-frame clones, some missing. Clone size and V and J calls were adopted from that table, with D and trimming inferred from the DNA. The repertoire includes around 220,000 clones, 80% of them detected once, and roughly 5% sits in the top ten. This clone was detected a few times. Other DNA sequences from this sample encode an identical CDR3 as well. This clonotype was sampled from a human donor in a cohort sampled during active COVID-19. The sequencing sample was made of peripheral blood.

The CDR3 here is CASSSQGYEQYF. DNA of the CDR3: TGTGCCAGCAGCTCCCAGGGATACGAGCAGTACTTC. The chain is built from TRBV7-9 and TRBJ2-7, with D possibly TRBD1 on 5 matching bases. The germline V gene has CDR1 SEHNR and CDR2 FQNEAQ (reference sequence). V lost 4 bases and J 4 bases, leaving 8 bases between the germline ends. The CDR3 is 12 residues long.